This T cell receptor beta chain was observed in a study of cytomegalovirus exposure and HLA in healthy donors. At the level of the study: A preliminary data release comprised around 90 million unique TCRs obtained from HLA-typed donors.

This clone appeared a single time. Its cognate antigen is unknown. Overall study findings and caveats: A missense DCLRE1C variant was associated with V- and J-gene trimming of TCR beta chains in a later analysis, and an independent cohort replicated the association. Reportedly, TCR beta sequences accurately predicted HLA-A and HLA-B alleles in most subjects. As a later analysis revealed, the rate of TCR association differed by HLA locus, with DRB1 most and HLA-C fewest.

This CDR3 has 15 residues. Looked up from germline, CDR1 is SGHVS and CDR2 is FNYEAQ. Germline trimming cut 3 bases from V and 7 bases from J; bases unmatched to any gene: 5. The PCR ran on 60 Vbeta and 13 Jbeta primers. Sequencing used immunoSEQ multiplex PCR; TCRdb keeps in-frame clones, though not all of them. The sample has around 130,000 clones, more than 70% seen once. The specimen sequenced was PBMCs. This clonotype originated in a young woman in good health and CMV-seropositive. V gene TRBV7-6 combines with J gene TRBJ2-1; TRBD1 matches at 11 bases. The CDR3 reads CASSFGTGGGNEQFF. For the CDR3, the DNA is TGTGCCAGCAGCTTCGGGACAGGGGGGGGAAATGAGCAGTTCTTC.